The 28 T cell receptor beta chains below come from one sample, sequenced in a study of naive and memory T cell subsets. Two oligonucleotides, mixed equimolar, formed the beta constant-region primer covering TRBC1 and TRBC2. TCRdb itself ran the UMI-ligation and nested PCR reads through MiXCR, one entry per CDR3 protein. The sample holds 150,000 or so distinct CDR3 sequences, approximately 17% seen once. The sample taken for sequencing was naive CD4+ T cells from blood. Receptors originate from a human donor in good health.

The sample holds many counts of this clonotype. CDR3 sequence reads: CASSQDGQGTDTQYF. The CDR3, as DNA: TGTGCCAGCAGCCAAGATGGACAGGGAACAGATACGCAGTATTTT. This chain connects TRBV4-2 to TRBJ2-3; TRBD1 matches at 8 bases. The CDR3 is 15 residues long. The germline V gene has CDR1 LGHNA and CDR2 YNFKEQ. J was trimmed by 3 bases and V by 0 bases; bases with no gene match: 2.

The V and J genes are TRBV18 and TRBJ1-6; 7 positions match TRBD1. The CDR3 is made up of 15 amino acids. V lost 1 base, J lost 5 bases, and 2 bases stayed unmatched. Germline V CDR1 and CDR2: KGHSH, LQKENI. CDR3 nucleotides: TGTGCCAGCTCACCACTCGGGACAGATAATTCACCCCTCCACTTT. It translates to CASSPLGTDNSPLHF.

The chain carries TRBV6-1 and TRBJ1-6; possible D gene TRBD1, 6 bases. Trimming pared 1 base from V and 6 bases from J, leaving 10 bases between. Germline V lookup: CDR1 MNHNS, CDR2 SASEGT. The CDR3 extends over 15 amino acids. The CDR3 nucleotides read TGTGCCAGCAGTGAAGTCGGGGGCCGTAATTCACCCCTCCACTTT. Residues: CASSEVGGRNSPLHF.

The CDR3 region has the DNA TGCGCCAGCAGCTTTAGCAATGAAAAACTGTTTTTT. Protein: CASSFSNEKLFF. The J gene is TRBJ1-4, the V gene TRBV5-1; D not resolved. V was clipped by 2 bases and J by 5 bases, with 4 bases between them. This CDR3 has 12 residues. Germline lookup yields CDR1 SGHRS and CDR2 YFSETQ.

This clonotype was seen a handful of times. The chain employs TRBV28 and TRBJ1-4; D remains ambiguous. Germline lookup yields CDR1 MDHEN and CDR2 SYDVKM. The CDR3 consists of 15 residues. V lost 6 bases, J lost 8 bases, and 19 bases lay in between. Written as DNA, the CDR3 is TGTGCCAGCAGATTACCGGAGTCACCCAGGGAAAAACTGTTTTTT. Translated, it gives CASRLPESPREKLFF.

This clonotype has at least ten counts. The chain joins TRBV6-5 to TRBJ2-7, with TRBD2 identical over 12 bases. The CDR3 has 16 amino acids. With V trimmed by 2 bases and J by 2 bases, 4 bases remained unmatched. Germline CDR1 and CDR2: MNHEY and SVGAGI. CDR3 sequence: CASSYSGLAGTYEQYF. The CDR3 region has the DNA TGTGCCAGCAGTTACAGCGGACTAGCGGGAACCTACGAGCAGTACTTC.

J is TRBJ1-5 and V is TRBV20-1; D gene unclear. Germline V gene data show CDR1 as DFQATT and CDR2 as SNEGSKA (reference sequence). The CDR3 spans 11 residues. Trimming stripped 4 bases from V and 0 bases from J, with 1 base between. CDR3 bases: TGCAGTGCTAATAGCAATCAGCCCCAGCATTTT. This sequence encodes CSANSNQPQHF.

The V gene is TRBV28, the J gene TRBJ2-7, with a tentative D call TRBD2 (5 bases). Looked up from germline, CDR1 is MDHEN and CDR2 is SYDVKM. V dropped 5 bases and J dropped 3 bases, with 8 bases sitting between them. This CDR3 contains 12 residues. The DNA for the CDR3 is TGTGCCAGCAGTGTACTAGGCTACGAGCAGTACTTC. Translating gives CASSVLGYEQYF.

This clonotype has only a few counts. This chain links TRBV18 with TRBJ1-1; TRBD1 agrees at 7 bases. CDR1 is KGHSH and CDR2 is LQKENI in the germline V gene. There are 15 residues in the CDR3. The ends lost 0 bases at V and 1 base at J; junction bases unmatched: 2. The CDR3 DNA sequence: TGTGCCAGCTCACCACCGTCAGGGGGGAACACTGAAGCTTTCTTT. Its protein product is CASSPPSGGNTEAFF.

The rearrangement links TRBV24-1 to TRBJ2-2, with D uncertain. This CDR3 has 13 amino acids. Germline loops: CDR1 KGHDR, CDR2 SFDVKD. V was pared by 3 bases and J by 9 bases, with 10 bases between. The DNA of the CDR3 is TGTGCCACCAGTGATCGTTCCCCGAGGGAGCTGTTTTTT. Translation gives CATSDRSPRELFF.

This rearrangement joins TRBV18 to TRBJ2-3; TRBD2 is a possible D gene (6 bases). V was pared by 6 bases and J by 0 bases, with 16 bases between. Germline V gene sequence: CDR1 KGHSH, CDR2 LQKENI. CDR3 size: 16 residues. In DNA, the CDR3 is TGTGCCAGCTCGCCTACACTAGCTCAGAGCACAGATACGCAGTATTTT. Protein product: CASSPTLAQSTDTQYF.

V is TRBV7-2 and J is TRBJ2-2; possible D gene TRBD1, 6 bases. Germline CDR1 is SGHTA and CDR2 is FQGNSA. V dropped 5 bases and J dropped 0 bases, with 13 bases sitting between them. The CDR3 length is 16 residues. CDR3 amino acids: CASSPRTVANTGELFF. CDR3 DNA sequence: TGTGCCAGCAGCCCAAGGACAGTTGCGAACACCGGGGAGCTGTTTTTT.

In its sample, this clonotype was seen a few times. The chain has TRBV3-1 and TRBJ2-7; D tentatively fits TRBD1 or TRBD2 (5 bases each). Germline values: CDR1 LGHDT, CDR2 YNNKEL (reference sequence). The CDR3 runs to 13 residues. The V end was cut by 1 base, the J end by 3 bases, with 7 bases between. CDR3 protein: CASSQGDGYEQYF. For the CDR3, the DNA is TGTGCCAGCAGCCAAGGGGACGGCTACGAGCAGTACTTC.

In its sample, this clonotype was seen a few times. This chain connects TRBV30 to TRBJ2-1, with D tentatively TRBD2 (6 bases). There are 14 residues in the CDR3. The V and J ends lost 4 bases and 9 bases respectively, with 19 bases between them. Germline-derived CDR1 and CDR2 are GTSNPN and SVGIG (reference sequence). The CDR3 region has the DNA TGTGCCTGGACAGACGGGGGTCTTGTAAGTGAGCAGTTCTTC. Its translation is CAWTDGGLVSEQFF. Full variable domain (missing parts from reference TRBV30 and TRBJ2-1): SQTIHQWPATLVQPVGSPLSLECTVEGTSNPNLYWYRQAAGRGLQLLFYSVGIGQISSEVPQNLSASRPQDRQFILSSKKLLLSDSGFYLCAWTDGGLVSEQFFGPGTRLTVL.

The chain carries TRBV29-1 and TRBJ2-7; 9 positions match TRBD1. Germline trimming cut 5 bases from V and 6 bases from J; bases unmatched to any gene: 2. This CDR3 region has 11 residues. CDR1 is SQVTM, CDR2 ANQGSEA, per germline. CDR3 in DNA: TGCAGCGTTTGGACAGGGGTCGAGCAGTACTTC. Amino acids: CSVWTGVEQYF.

This clonotype has more than one count but fewer than ten. V usage is TRBV6-4 and J usage is TRBJ2-2, with 9 bases identical to TRBD2. Germline lookup yields CDR1 MRHNA and CDR2 SNTAGT. The CDR3 contains 15 residues. The V segment lost 3 bases and the J segment 2 bases; nucleotides outside the gene matches: 1. The CDR3 nucleotides are TGTGCCAGCAGTGAAGGGACTAGCAACACCGGGGAGCTGTTTTTT. Its translation is CASSEGTSNTGELFF.

The V and J genes are TRBV29-1 and TRBJ2-5; D gene unclear. The CDR3 totals 12 residues. V gave up 3 bases and J gave up 7 bases, with 12 bases separating them. Germline CDR1 is SQVTM and CDR2 is ANQGSEA. DNA for the CDR3: TGCAGCGTTGACGCCGGTGGTGGGACCCAGTACTTC. Amino acid sequence: CSVDAGGGTQYF.

This sequence joins TRBV27 and TRBJ2-2, with 9 positions matching TRBD1. V shed 6 bases and J 6 bases; nucleotides not matched to a gene: 8. Germline CDR1 and CDR2: MNHEY and SMNVEV (reference sequence). The CDR3 consists of 15 residues. The CDR3 protein is CASRLGTGYAGELFF. For the CDR3, the DNA is TGTGCCAGCAGACTTGGGACAGGGTACGCCGGGGAGCTGTTTTTT.

There are many counts of this clonotype. The chain carries TRBV10-3 and TRBJ2-5; 9 bases map to TRBD2. The CDR3 extends over 15 amino acids. The ends lost 6 bases at V and 5 bases at J; junction bases unmatched: 10. In germline, CDR1 is ENHRY, CDR2 SYGVKD. As DNA, the CDR3 is TGTGCCATCAGCGCAGGTAGCGGGAGACCGGAGACCCAGTACTTC. Its translation is CAISAGSGRPETQYF.

This clonotype was found a few times. The chain recombines TRBV14 with TRBJ2-5, with 14 bases aligning to TRBD2. This CDR3 spans 15 amino acids. Germline-derived CDR1 and CDR2 are SGHDN and FVKESK. V shed 4 bases and J 10 bases; nucleotides not matched to a gene: 8. The CDR3 loop reads CASSPKGLAGVSQYF. The CDR3 nucleotides read TGTGCCAGCAGCCCTAAGGGACTAGCGGGAGTAAGCCAGTACTTC.

This clonotype has more than one count but fewer than ten. The chain recombines TRBV7-9 with TRBJ2-1; 8 nucleotides match TRBD2. This CDR3 is built from 18 residues. V shed 0 bases and J 0 bases; nucleotides not matched to a gene: 7. Looked up from germline, CDR1 is SEHNR and CDR2 is FQNEAQ (reference sequence). The DNA of the CDR3 is TGTGCCAGCAGCTTAGCGACTAGCGCCTTTTCCTCCTACAATGAGCAGTTCTTC. It codes for CASSLATSAFSSYNEQFF.

This clonotype was picked up many times. V gene TRBV20-1 combines with J gene TRBJ2-1, with 12 bases fitting TRBD2. This CDR3 is 16 amino acids long. CDR1 DFQATT and CDR2 SNEGSKA come from the germline V gene (reference sequence). V shed 0 bases, J shed 5 bases, and the junction held 5 bases outside the gene matches. Written as DNA, the CDR3 is TGCAGTGCTAGAGACCGAAGACTAGCGGGGGACAATGAGCAGTTCTTC. It is translated as CSARDRRLAGDNEQFF.

This clonotype was seen a few times. V and J are TRBV5-1 and TRBJ2-1; TRBD2 agrees at 10 bases. The germline V gene has CDR1 SGHRS and CDR2 YFSETQ. This CDR3 region has 17 residues. Trimming removed 4 bases from V and 7 bases from J; junction bases left unmatched: 14. The DNA of the CDR3 is TGCGCCAGCAGCCCCTCGAGGTCTAGCGGGAGAGGGAATGAGCAGTTCTTC. It specifies CASSPSRSSGRGNEQFF.

This clonotype came up a few times. The chain joins TRBV30 to TRBJ1-1; unclear D gene. V gave up 4 bases and J gave up 0 bases, with 9 bases separating them. The V gene's germline CDR1 is GTSNPN and CDR2 SVGIG (reference sequence). The length of the CDR3 is 13 residues. DNA of the CDR3: TGTGCCTGGATGCTCCAGGTGAACACTGAAGCTTTCTTT. Encoded protein: CAWMLQVNTEAFF.

This clonotype occurred a few times. The genes are TRBV9 and TRBJ1-5; a possible D gene is TRBD1 (6 bases). V lost 2 bases to trimming and J lost 5 bases, with 14 bases between them. The CDR3 extends over 15 amino acids. Per the germline V gene, CDR1 is SGDLS and CDR2 is YYNGEE. The CDR3 is CASSVEQGWDQPQHF. The CDR3 DNA follows: TGTGCCAGCAGCGTCGAACAGGGATGGGATCAGCCCCAGCATTTT.

The chain combines TRBV18 with TRBJ2-2; 7 bases are shared with TRBD2. Germline V gene lookup returns CDR1 KGHSH and CDR2 LQKENI. V lost 2 bases, J lost 7 bases, and 16 bases stayed unmatched. This CDR3 region has 18 residues. The CDR3 coding sequence is TGTGCCAGCTCACCAGGCAACCTAGCGGCCGTTTGGAACGGGGAGCTGTTTTTT. It encodes CASSPGNLAAVWNGELFF.

The chain recombines TRBV20-1 with TRBJ1-5, with D maybe TRBD1 (5 bases). The germline V gene has CDR1 DFQATT and CDR2 SNEGSKA (reference sequence). The CDR3 spans 13 residues. V dropped 3 bases and J dropped 3 bases, with 9 bases sitting between them. CDR3 sequence (DNA): TGCAGTGCTAGCCCAGGGATCAATCAGCCCCAGCATTTT. Protein: CSASPGINQPQHF.

This clonotype was seen a few times. The chain has TRBV11-3 and TRBJ2-1, with 7 bases identical to TRBD1. The junction had 3 bases not matched to a gene; V was cut back by 1 base and J by 12 bases. The germline V gene has CDR1 SGHNT and CDR2 YENEEA. This CDR3 contains 12 residues. The CDR3 protein is CASSLGPGGQFF. The CDR3 nucleotides are TGTGCCAGCAGCTTAGGTCCAGGGGGGCAGTTCTTC.